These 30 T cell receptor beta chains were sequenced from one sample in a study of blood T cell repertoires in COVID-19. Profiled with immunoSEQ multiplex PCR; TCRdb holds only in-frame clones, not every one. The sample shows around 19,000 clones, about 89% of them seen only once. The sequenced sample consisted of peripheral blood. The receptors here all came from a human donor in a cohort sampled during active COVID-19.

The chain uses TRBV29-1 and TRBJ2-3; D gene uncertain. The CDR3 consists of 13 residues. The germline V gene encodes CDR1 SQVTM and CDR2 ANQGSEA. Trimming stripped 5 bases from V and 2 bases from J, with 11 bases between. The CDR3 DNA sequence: TGCAGCGTTTATACAGCCAACACAGATACGCAGTATTTT. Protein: CSVYTANTDTQYF.

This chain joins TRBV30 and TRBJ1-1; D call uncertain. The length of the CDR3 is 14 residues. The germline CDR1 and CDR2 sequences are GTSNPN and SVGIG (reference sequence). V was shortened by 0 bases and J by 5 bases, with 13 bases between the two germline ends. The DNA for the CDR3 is TGTGCCTGGAGTGTACTCGGTCCCGATACTGAAGCTTTCTTT. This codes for CAWSVLGPDTEAFF.

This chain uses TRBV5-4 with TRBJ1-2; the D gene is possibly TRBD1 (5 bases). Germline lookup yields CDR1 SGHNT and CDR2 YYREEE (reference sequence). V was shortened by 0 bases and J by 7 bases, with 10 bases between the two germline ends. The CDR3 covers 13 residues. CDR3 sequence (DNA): TGTGCCAGCAGCTTGGGTCAGGGAACTGGCTACACCTTC. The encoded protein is CASSLGQGTGYTF. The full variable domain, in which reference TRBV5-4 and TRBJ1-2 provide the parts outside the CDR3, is ETGVTQSPTHLIKTRGQQVTLRCSSQSGHNTVSWYQQALGQGPQFIFQYYREEENGRGNFPPRFSGLQFPNYSSELNVNALELDDSALYLCASSLGQGTGYTFGSGTRLTVV.

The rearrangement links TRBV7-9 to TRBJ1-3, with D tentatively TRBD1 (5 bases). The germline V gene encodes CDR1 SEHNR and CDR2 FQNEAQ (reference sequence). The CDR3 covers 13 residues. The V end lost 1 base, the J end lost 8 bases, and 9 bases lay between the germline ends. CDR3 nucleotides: TGTGCCAGCAGCTTAGGGGGGGACTACACCATATATTTT. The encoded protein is CASSLGGDYTIYF.

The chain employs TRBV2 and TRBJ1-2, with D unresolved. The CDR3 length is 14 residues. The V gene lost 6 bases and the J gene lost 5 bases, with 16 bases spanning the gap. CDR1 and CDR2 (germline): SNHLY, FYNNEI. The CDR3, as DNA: TGTGCCAGCAGGACATTGAGGGATCCTTATGGCTACACCTTC. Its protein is CASRTLRDPYGYTF.

The CDR3 DNA reads TGTGCCAGCAGTTCTGACAGGGGAGGGTTCCACGAGCAGTACTTC. Its protein product is CASSSDRGGFHEQYF. The J gene is TRBJ2-7, the V gene TRBV6-5, with D perhaps matching TRBD1 (8 bases). V lost 4 bases to trimming and J lost 5 bases, with 18 bases between them. Germline CDR1 reads MNHEY; CDR2 reads SVGAGI. The CDR3 is 15 amino acids.

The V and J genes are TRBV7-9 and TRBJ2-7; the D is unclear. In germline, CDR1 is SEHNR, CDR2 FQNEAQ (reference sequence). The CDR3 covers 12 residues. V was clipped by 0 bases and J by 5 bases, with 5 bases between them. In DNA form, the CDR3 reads TGTGCCAGCAGCTTAGCTCTCGACGAGCAGTACTTC. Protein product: CASSLALDEQYF.

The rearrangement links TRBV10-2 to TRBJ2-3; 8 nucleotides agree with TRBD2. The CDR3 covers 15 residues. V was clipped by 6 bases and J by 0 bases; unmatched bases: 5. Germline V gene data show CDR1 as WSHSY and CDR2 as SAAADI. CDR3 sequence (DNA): TGCGCCAGCAGCGGACTAGCTCCTAGCACAGATACGCAGTATTTT. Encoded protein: CASSGLAPSTDTQYF.

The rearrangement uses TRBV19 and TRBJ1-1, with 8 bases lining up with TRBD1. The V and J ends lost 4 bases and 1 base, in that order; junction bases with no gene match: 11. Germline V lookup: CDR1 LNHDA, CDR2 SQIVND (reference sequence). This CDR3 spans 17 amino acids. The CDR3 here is CASSTDRGWASNTEAFF. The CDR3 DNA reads TGTGCCAGTAGTACCGACAGGGGATGGGCCTCGAACACTGAAGCTTTCTTT.

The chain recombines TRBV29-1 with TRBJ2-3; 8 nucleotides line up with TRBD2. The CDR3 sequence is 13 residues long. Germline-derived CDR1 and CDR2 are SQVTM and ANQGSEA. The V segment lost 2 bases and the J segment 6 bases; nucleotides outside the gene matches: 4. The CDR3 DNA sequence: TGCAGCGTTGAACAGGGACTAGTGGATACGCAGTATTTT. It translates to CSVEQGLVDTQYF.

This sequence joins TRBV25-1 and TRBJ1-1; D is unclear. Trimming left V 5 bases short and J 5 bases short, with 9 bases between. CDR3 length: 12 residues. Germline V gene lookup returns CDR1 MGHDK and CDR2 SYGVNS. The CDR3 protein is CASSLRGTEAFF. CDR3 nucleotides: TGTGCCAGCAGTTTACGGGGAACTGAAGCTTTCTTT.

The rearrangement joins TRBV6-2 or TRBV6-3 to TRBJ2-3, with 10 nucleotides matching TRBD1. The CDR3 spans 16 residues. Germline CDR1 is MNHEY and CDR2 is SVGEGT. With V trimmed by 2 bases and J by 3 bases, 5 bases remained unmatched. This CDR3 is CASSYPGQGRTDTQYF. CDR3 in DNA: TGTGCCAGCAGTTACCCGGGACAGGGGAGGACAGATACGCAGTATTTT.

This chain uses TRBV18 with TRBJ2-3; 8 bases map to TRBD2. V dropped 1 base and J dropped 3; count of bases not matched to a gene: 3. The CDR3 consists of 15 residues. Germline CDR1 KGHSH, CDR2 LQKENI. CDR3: CASSPRSSGTDTQYF. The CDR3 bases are TGTGCCAGCTCACCACGGTCTAGCGGGACAGATACGCAGTATTTT.

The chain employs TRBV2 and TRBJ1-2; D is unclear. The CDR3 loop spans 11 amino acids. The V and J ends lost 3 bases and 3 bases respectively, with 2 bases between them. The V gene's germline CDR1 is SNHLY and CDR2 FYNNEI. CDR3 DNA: TGTGCCAGCAGTGACTACTATGGCTACACCTTC. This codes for CASSDYYGYTF.

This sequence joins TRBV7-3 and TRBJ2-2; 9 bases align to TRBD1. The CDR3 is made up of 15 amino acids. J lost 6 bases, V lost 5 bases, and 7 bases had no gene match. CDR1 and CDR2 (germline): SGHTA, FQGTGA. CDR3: CASSLTGGLSGELFF. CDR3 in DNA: TGTGCCAGCAGCCTTACAGGGGGCTTGTCCGGGGAGCTGTTTTTT.

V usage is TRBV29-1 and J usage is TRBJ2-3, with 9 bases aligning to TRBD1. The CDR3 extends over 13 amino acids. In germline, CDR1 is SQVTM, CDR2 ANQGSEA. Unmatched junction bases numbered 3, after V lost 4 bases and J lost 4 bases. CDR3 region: CSVGDRGSDTQYF. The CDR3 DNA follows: TGCAGCGTTGGCGACAGGGGGTCAGATACGCAGTATTTT.

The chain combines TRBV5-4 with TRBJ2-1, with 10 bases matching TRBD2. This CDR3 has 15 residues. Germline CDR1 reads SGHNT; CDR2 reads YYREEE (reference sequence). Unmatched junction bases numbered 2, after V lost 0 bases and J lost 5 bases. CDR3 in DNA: TGTGCCAGCAGCTTGGGGGGACTAGCGCACAATGAGCAGTTCTTC. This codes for CASSLGGLAHNEQFF.

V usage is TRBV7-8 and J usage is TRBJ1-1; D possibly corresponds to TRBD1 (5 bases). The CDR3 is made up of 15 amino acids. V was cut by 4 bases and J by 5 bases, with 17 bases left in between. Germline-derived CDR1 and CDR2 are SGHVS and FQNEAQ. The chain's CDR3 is CASSSLEGAGTEAFF. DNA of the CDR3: TGTGCCAGCAGCTCGTTGGAAGGGGCAGGTACTGAAGCTTTCTTT.

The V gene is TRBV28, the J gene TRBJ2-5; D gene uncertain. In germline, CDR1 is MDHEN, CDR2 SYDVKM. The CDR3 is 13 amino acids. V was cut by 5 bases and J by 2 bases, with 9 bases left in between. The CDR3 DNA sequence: TGTGCCAGCAGTCCCTCAGGACAAGAGACCCAGTACTTC. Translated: CASSPSGQETQYF.

CDR3 in DNA: TGTGCCAGCAGCCAAGATCCAGGACAGGGAATCGGAAAACTGTTTTTT. Translated: CASSQDPGQGIGKLFF. The chain employs TRBV4-2 and TRBJ1-4; 8 bases align to TRBD1. The trim removed 0 bases at V and 10 bases at J, leaving 10 bases unmatched. The CDR3 length is 16 residues. The germline V gene encodes CDR1 LGHNA and CDR2 YNFKEQ.

The CDR3 sequence: CASSQGAGLTGNTIYF. The CDR3 nucleotides read TGTGCCAGCAGCCAGGGGGCAGGACTAACTGGAAACACCATATATTTT. The chain is built from TRBV9 and TRBJ1-3; 8 nucleotides align to TRBD1. J gave up 2 bases and V 4 bases, and 8 bases lay outside the gene matches. This CDR3 has 16 residues. Germline CDR1 is SGDLS and CDR2 is YYNGEE.

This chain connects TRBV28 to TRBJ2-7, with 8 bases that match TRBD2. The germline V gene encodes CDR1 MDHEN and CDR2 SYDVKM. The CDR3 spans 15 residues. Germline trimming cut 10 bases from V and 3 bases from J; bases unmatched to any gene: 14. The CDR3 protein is CATLGAGGSDYEQYF. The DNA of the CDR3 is TGTGCCACCCTAGGGGCGGGAGGTTCCGACTACGAGCAGTACTTC.

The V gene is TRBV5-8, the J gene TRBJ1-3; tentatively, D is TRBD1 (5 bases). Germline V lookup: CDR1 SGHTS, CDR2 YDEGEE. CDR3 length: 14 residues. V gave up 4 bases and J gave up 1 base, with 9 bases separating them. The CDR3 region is CASSRDFSGNTIYF. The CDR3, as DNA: TGTGCCAGCAGCCGGGACTTTTCTGGAAACACCATATATTTT.

This CDR3 reads CASSLGMREQFF. CDR3 bases: TGTGCCAGCAGTCTCGGGATGAGGGAGCAGTTCTTC. The chain carries TRBV7-6 and TRBJ2-1; D is perhaps TRBD2 (5 bases). Trimming shortened V by 6 bases and J by 10 bases, and 13 bases separated the two germline ends. CDR3 length: 12 amino acids. Germline V gene sequence: CDR1 SGHVS, CDR2 FNYEAQ.

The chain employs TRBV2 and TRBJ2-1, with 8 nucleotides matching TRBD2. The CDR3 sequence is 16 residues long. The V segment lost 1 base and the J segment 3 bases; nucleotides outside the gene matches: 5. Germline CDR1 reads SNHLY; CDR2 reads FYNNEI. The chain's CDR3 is CASSEVLAGNYNEQFF. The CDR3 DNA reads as TGTGCCAGCAGTGAAGTGTTAGCGGGGAACTACAATGAGCAGTTCTTC.

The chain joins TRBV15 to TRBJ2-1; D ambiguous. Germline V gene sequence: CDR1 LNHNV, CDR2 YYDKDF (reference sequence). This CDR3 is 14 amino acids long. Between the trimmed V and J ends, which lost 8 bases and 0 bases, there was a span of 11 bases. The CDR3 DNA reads TGTGCCACCGGTCTTATTAGCTCCTACAATGAGCAGTTCTTC. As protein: CATGLISSYNEQFF.

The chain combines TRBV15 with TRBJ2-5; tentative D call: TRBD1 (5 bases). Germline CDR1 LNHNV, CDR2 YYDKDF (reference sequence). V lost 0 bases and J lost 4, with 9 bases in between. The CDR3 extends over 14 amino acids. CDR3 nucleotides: TGTGCCACCAGCAGAGATCAGGGTGGAGAGACCCAGTACTTC. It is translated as CATSRDQGGETQYF. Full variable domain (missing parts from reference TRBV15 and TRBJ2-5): DAMVIQNPRYQVTQFGKPVTLSCSQTLNHNVMYWYQQKSSQAPKLLFHYYDKDFNNEADTPDNFQSRRPNTSFCFLDIRSPGLGDTAMYLCATSRDQGGETQYFGPGTRLLVL.

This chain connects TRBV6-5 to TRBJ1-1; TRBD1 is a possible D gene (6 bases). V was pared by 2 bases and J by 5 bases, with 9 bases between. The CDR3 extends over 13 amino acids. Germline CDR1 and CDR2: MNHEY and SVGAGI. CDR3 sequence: CASSYPGETEAFF. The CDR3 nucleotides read TGTGCCAGCAGTTACCCAGGGGAGACTGAAGCTTTCTTT.

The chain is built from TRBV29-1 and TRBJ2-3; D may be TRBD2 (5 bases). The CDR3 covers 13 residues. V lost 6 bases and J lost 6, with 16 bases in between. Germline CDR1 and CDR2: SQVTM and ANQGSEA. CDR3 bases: TGCAGCGTCGAGAGCCGGGGTTCGGATACGCAGTATTTT. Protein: CSVESRGSDTQYF.

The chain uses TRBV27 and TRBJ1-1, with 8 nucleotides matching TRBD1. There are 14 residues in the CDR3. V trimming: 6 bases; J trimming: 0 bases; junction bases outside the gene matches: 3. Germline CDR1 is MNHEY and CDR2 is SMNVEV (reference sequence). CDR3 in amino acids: CASRATGVNTEAFF. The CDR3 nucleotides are TGTGCCAGCAGGGCGACAGGGGTGAACACTGAAGCTTTCTTT.